The 5 T cell receptor beta chains presented below share a single source sample, sequenced in a study of beta chain features in type 1 diabetes. Every bit of the isolated RNA underwent reverse transcription, so sequencing read expressed TCRB transcripts. TCRdb's table, derived via immunoSEQ multiplex PCR, lists solely in-frame clones and lacks some. The sample lists some 300,000 clones; 8% were seen once. Sequencing used central memory CD4+ T cells from blood. The receptors derive from a young woman in good health.

This clone was counted a few times. This chain links TRBV11-2 with TRBJ2-3; D may correspond to TRBD1 or TRBD2 (5 bases each). Looked up from germline, CDR1 is SGHAT and CDR2 is FQNNGV. Trimming shortened V by 3 bases and J by 2 bases, and 18 bases separated the two germline ends. This CDR3 is built from 17 residues. CDR3 protein: CASSFTGQGPFTDTQYF. The CDR3 bases are TGTGCCAGCAGCTTTACGGGGCAGGGCCCTTTCACAGATACGCAGTATTTT.

This clone appeared a few times. J is TRBJ1-2 and V is TRBV19; D remains unclear. Per the germline V gene, CDR1 is LNHDA and CDR2 is SQIVND (reference sequence). The V and J ends lost 3 bases and 8 bases respectively, with 10 bases between them. The CDR3 runs 12 residues. CDR3 DNA sequence: TGTGCCAGTAGTATCGGGAATAGAGGCTACACCTTC. It specifies CASSIGNRGYTF.

This clone was found a few times. V is TRBV30 and J is TRBJ1-1, with a tentative D call TRBD1 (6 bases). This CDR3 has 14 residues. The V end lost 2 bases, the J end lost 4 bases, and 14 bases lay between the germline ends. Germline CDR1 reads GTSNPN; CDR2 reads SVGIG (reference sequence). In DNA form, the CDR3 reads TGTGCCTGGAGTCACAGACAGGACGGCACTGAAGCTTTCTTT. It is translated as CAWSHRQDGTEAFF.

This clone has more than one count but fewer than ten. This chain joins TRBV6-6 and TRBJ2-5, with D perhaps matching TRBD1 (6 bases). The V and J ends lost 3 bases and 2 bases respectively, with 10 bases between them. CDR3 length equals 14 residues. In germline, CDR1 is MNHNY, CDR2 SVGAGI (reference sequence). The CDR3 is CASSYGGQQETQYF. In DNA form, the CDR3 reads TGTGCCAGCAGTTATGGAGGACAGCAAGAGACCCAGTACTTC.

This clone came up a few times. The chain links TRBV5-1 to TRBJ2-3; 11 nucleotides line up with TRBD2. Trimming removed 4 bases from V and 0 bases from J; junction bases left unmatched: 4. Germline loops: CDR1 SGHRS, CDR2 YFSETQ. This CDR3 has 16 residues. CDR3 DNA: TGCGCCAGCAGCACTAGCGGGGGCCATAGCACAGATACGCAGTATTTT. Amino acids: CASSTSGGHSTDTQYF. Together with reference TRBV5-1 and TRBJ2-3, the CDR3 gives the full variable domain: KAGVTQTPRYLIKTRGQQVTLSCSPISGHRSVSWYQQTPGQGLQFLFEYFSETQRNKGNFPGRFSGRQFSNSRSEMNVSTLELGDSALYLCASSTSGGHSTDTQYFGPGTRLTVL.